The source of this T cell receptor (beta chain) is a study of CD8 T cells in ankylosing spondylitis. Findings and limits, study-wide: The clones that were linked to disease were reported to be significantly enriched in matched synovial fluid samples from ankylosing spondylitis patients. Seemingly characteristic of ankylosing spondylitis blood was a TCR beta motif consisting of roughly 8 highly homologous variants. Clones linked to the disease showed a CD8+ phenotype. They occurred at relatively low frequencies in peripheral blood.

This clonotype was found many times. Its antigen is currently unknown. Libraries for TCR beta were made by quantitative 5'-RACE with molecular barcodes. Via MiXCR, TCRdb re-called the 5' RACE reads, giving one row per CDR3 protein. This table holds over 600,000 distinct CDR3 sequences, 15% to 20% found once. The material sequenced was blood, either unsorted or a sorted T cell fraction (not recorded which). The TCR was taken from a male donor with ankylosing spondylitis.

The CDR3 protein is CSAPPGGAGTYEQYF. DNA of the CDR3: TGCAGTGCTCCCCCCGGGGGTGCGGGAACCTACGAGCAGTACTTC. This chain links TRBV20-1 with TRBJ2-7; the D gene is possibly TRBD2 (6 bases). The germline CDR1 and CDR2 sequences are DFQATT and SNEGSKA (reference sequence). V lost 5 bases and J lost 2, with 19 bases in between. The CDR3 totals 15 residues.